Reported below is one TCR beta chain. No antigen is known for it. Base quality data are lacking; no much larger clone is found one base away. This record belongs to a study of blood T cell repertoires in COVID-19 (dated by TCRdb to about 2020). As for the study more broadly: Collaborator samples came from the United States, Italy and Spain and covered acute and convalescent phases of COVID-19. The samples were drawn from the first 160 participants of the ongoing ImmuneRACE study and from 1,254 subjects provided by 6 global collaborators. Where HLA class I and class II types were available, the types were taken from metadata supplied by the sample provider, not from assay-based typing. A de-identified subject ID, COVID-19 status, age in years and sex were almost always included in the sample metadata. Subjects who had been exposed to COVID-19, were actively infected with it, or had recovered from it provided the deeply sampled blood TCRbeta repertoires that made up the dataset. The repertoires were made available in a free public database intended to serve as a resource for research on the immune response to SARS-CoV-2. The prospective study material was composed of cDNA or gDNA derived from T cells, B-cell-depleted T cells, or PBMCs.

General findings and caveats noted by the study authors: The amount of clinical and demographic metadata varied by source and participant and was provided uncurated.

Collaborating institutions collected whole blood in K2EDTA tubes following their own protocols. For TCRbeta analysis, collaborators shipped samples as frozen whole blood, isolated PBMCs, or DNA extracted from either of those sample types. TCRbeta CDR3 regions were amplified from genomic DNA using the immunoSEQ Assay, a bias-controlled multiplex PCR. On the authors' methods: The number of nucleated cells in each sample was estimated by amplification of reference gene primers within the assay. To quantify the absolute abundance of each unique TCRbeta CDR3 rearrangement, sequence reads were collapsed and filtered. For each sample, productive Simpson clonality was calculated as the square root of Simpson's diversity index over productive rearrangements. The table was pulled from immuneACCESS by TCRdb, which kept in-frame rearrangements only. Such tables lose some clones; where checked, under half of the loss comes from unresolved V genes, and the rest has no known cause. The V and J calls and the clone size are those of that table, but D and trimming were determined from the DNA. Recorded for this sample are some 150,000 clones; roughly 84% of them occurred a single time. 7% to 10% of the sample belongs to the ten largest clones.

This TCR was sampled from a woman aged 60 to 75 with acute or convalescent COVID-19. Sequences were obtained from peripheral blood.

The CDR3 is CASQNRGQTETQYF. The DNA sequence is TGCGCCAGTCAGAACAGGGGGCAGACAGAGACCCAGTACTTC. The chain is encoded by TRBV5-1 joined to TRBJ2-5, and TRBD1 matches 9 of the central bases. Taken from cysteine to phenylalanine, the CDR3 has 14 residues. CDR3 DNA is the only sequence kept; it has 42 bases, read in frame from the first base. The germline V and J ends show losses of 8 bases and 4 bases respectively, and no gene match explains 9 bases of the junction. The germline V gene provides CDR1 SGHRS and CDR2 YFSETQ.